These T cell receptor beta chains were read from a single sample in a study of a mutant IDH1 vaccine in newly diagnosed glioma. Repertoires were generated with immunoSEQ multiplex PCR, while TCRdb's copy carries only in-frame clones and drops some. The table shows over 60,000 clones, with roughly 76% occurring only once. These receptors lack a known antigen. The specimen comprised PBMCs, sampled from a glioma patient whose treatment included an IDH1 peptide vaccine. The receptors originated from a middle-aged man with glioma. The CDR3 runs from the conserved cysteine through the conserved F or W. The D gene is left open where the match is weak. Only part of the rows carry a size: once, few, many, or a class if the clone is expanded.

D gene | clone size | J gene | V gene | CDR3 DNA | CDR3 protein
. | . | TRBJ1-4 | TRBV28 | TGTGCCAGCATGGGGGGATCTAATGAAAAACTGTTTTTT | CASMGGSNEKLFF
. | . | TRBJ2-1 | TRBV7-3 | TGTGCCAGCAGCCGACTAGGTGGCTCCCGGGACAACAATGAGCAGTTCTTC | CASSRLGGSRDNNEQFF
. | . | TRBJ1-2 | TRBV15 | TGTGCCACCAGCGGCGGGGCTAACTATGGCTACACCTTC | CATSGGANYGYTF
. | . | TRBJ2-5 | TRBV2 | TGTGCCAGCAGTGGATGGGGGACCCAGTACTTC | CASSGWGTQYF
. | once | TRBJ2-5 | TRBV6-5 | TGTGCCAGCCAAACCCCCCCGGGGACCCAGTACTTC | CASQTPPGTQYF
TRBD2 | . | TRBJ2-7 | TRBV18 | TGTGCCAGCTCACCCTACCGTCGCCCTAGCGGGGGCTACGAGCAGTACTTC | CASSPYRRPSGGYEQYF
TRBD1 | once | TRBJ2-7 | TRBV7-6 | TGTGCCAGCAGCTTAAGCAGGGGGATCTACGAGCAGTACTTC | CASSLSRGIYEQYF
. | . | TRBJ1-6 | TRBV30 | TGTGCCTGGACTCTACAGGGTGGAAATTCACCCCTCCACTTT | CAWTLQGGNSPLHF
. | once | TRBJ1-5 | TRBV18 | TGTGCCAGCTCACAAGGGCCTTATCAGCCCCAGCATTTT | CASSQGPYQPQHF
. | . | TRBJ2-7 | TRBV6-4 | TGTGCCAGCAGTGGCTACGAGCAGTACTTC | CASSGYEQYF
. | once | TRBJ2-4 | TRBV7-2 | TGTGCCAGCAGCCCCGGATTCCAAAACATTCAGTACTTC | CASSPGFQNIQYF
TRBD1 | . | TRBJ2-7 | TRBV5-5 | TGTGCCAGCAGCGAATTGGACAGGGGGTGGTACGAGCAGTACTTC | CASSELDRGWYEQYF
TRBD2 | . | TRBJ2-1 | TRBV27 | TGTGCCAGCAGTTCAGCGGGAGTCCTAGGTGAGCAGTTCTTC | CASSSAGVLGEQFF
. | once | TRBJ2-5 | TRBV6-1 | TGTGCCAGCAGGGCAAGGGGGGACGGGGAGACCCAGTACTTC | CASRARGDGETQYF
TRBD2 | . | TRBJ2-2 | TRBV7-9 | TGTGCCAGCAGTTCGGGACTAGCGGGAATGAACACCGGGGAGCTGTTTTTT | CASSSGLAGMNTGELFF
. | . | TRBJ2-2 | TRBV7-3 | TGTGCCAGCAGCTTAACAGGGTCCACCGGGGAGCTGTTTTTT | CASSLTGSTGELFF
TRBD2 | . | TRBJ2-1 | TRBV7-8 | TGTGCCAGCAGCCGACTAGCGGGAATGCTAGGGTCCTACAATGAGCAGTTCTTC | CASSRLAGMLGSYNEQFF
TRBD2 | . | TRBJ2-2 | TRBV25-1 | TGTGCCAGCCGGGGGGGCGGCACCGGGGAGCTGTTTTTT | CASRGGGTGELFF
TRBD1 | . | TRBJ1-6 | TRBV7-6 | TGTGCCAGCAGCTTAGTGCTTCGGACAGGGCAATCACCCCTCCACTTT | CASSLVLRTGQSPLHF
TRBD1 | few | TRBJ2-3 | TRBV5-1 | TGCGCCAGCAGCTCCCGATGGACAGGGGGCCGGACAGATACGCAGTATTTT | CASSSRWTGGRTDTQYF
TRBD1 | few | TRBJ1-5 | TRBV30 | TGTGCCTGGAGTAGGGGACAGGGCCTCAATCAGCCCCAGCATTTT | CAWSRGQGLNQPQHF
. | . | TRBJ1-2 | TRBV19 | TGTGCCAGTAGAGGGCCCGGGGGAAACTATGGCTACACCTTC | CASRGPGGNYGYTF
. | . | TRBJ1-5 | TRBV28 | TGTGCCAGCAGCGCCTTACAGGGAGGCACTCAGCCCCAGCATTTT | CASSALQGGTQPQHF
TRBD1 | . | TRBJ1-2 | TRBV4-1 | TGCGCCAGCAGCCCCGGGGACAGACCTAACTATGGCTACACCTTC | CASSPGDRPNYGYTF
. | . | TRBJ1-2 | TRBV6-5 | TGTGCCAGCAGGCCCCGACAGGAGCTCTATGGCTACACCTTC | CASRPRQELYGYTF
TRBD1 | once | TRBJ2-1 | TRBV25-1 | TGTGCCAGTAACCCCGGGACAGGGGGACGTAATGAGCAGTTCTTC | CASNPGTGGRNEQFF
. | few | TRBJ2-7 | TRBV15 | TGTGCCACCAGCAGAGATGGGGACGAGCAGTACTTC | CATSRDGDEQYF
. | once | TRBJ1-2 | TRBV7-2 | TGTGCCAGCAGCTCGCCCTTAGTGATGACGGGGGTTGGCTACACCTTC | CASSSPLVMTGVGYTF
. | . | TRBJ2-5 | TRBV5-6 | TGTGCCAGCAGCTTGGGCGTTTACCAAGAGACCCAGTACTTC | CASSLGVYQETQYF
. | . | TRBJ1-3 | TRBV2 | TGTGCCAGCAGTTTTTCTGGAAACACCATATATTTT | CASSFSGNTIYF
. | few | TRBJ1-1 | TRBV2 | TGTGCCAGCAGTGAAGGGATGTGGGAGGACACTGAAGCTTTCTTT | CASSEGMWEDTEAFF
TRBD2 | . | TRBJ2-3 | TRBV4-3 | TGCGCCAGCAGCAACGGACTAGCGGGGGCGGCAGATACGCAGTATTTT | CASSNGLAGAADTQYF
TRBD2 | . | TRBJ2-3 | TRBV6-5 | TGTGCCAGCTCTGGGGCGGGGGGGCCTTTAGATACGCAGTATTTT | CASSGAGGPLDTQYF
. | . | TRBJ1-1 | TRBV5-1 | TGCGCCAGCAGCTTAGGTATCAGCCTTGACACTGAAGCTTTCTTT | CASSLGISLDTEAFF
. | . | TRBJ2-5 | TRBV5-1 | TGCGCCAGCAGCTTGGCCGCGGGGGCGCGAGGAGAGACCCAGTACTTC | CASSLAAGARGETQYF
. | . | TRBJ2-7 | TRBV11-2 | TGTGCCAGCAGCTTAGATAGACAGACCTACGAGCAGTACTTC | CASSLDRQTYEQYF
. | . | TRBJ2-3 | TRBV7-9 | TGTGCCAGCAGCTTAGGGGACACGAGGAATACGCAGTATTTT | CASSLGDTRNTQYF
. | few | TRBJ1-1 | TRBV29-1 | TGCAGCTACAGGGTGAACACTGAAGCTTTCTTT | CSYRVNTEAFF
TRBD2 | few | TRBJ2-5 | TRBV6-1 | TGTGCCAGCAGGAGAGCGGGGTCCCCGCAAGAGACCCAGTACTTC | CASRRAGSPQETQYF
. | . | TRBJ2-3 | TRBV5-6 | TGTGCCAGCAGCTTAGCGGTTAGCACAGATACGCAGTATTTT | CASSLAVSTDTQYF
. | once | TRBJ2-3 | TRBV7-7 | TGTGCTAGCAGCACGGGGACCCTCACAGATACGCAGTATTTT | CASSTGTLTDTQYF
TRBD1 | . | TRBJ1-5 | TRBV28 | TGTGCCAGCACCCGGACAGGGGCGGGGAGCAATCAGCCCCAGCATTTT | CASTRTGAGSNQPQHF
. | . | TRBJ1-4 | TRBV4-1 | TGCGCCAGTTCAAAACCAACTAATGAAAAACTGTTTTTT | CASSKPTNEKLFF
. | . | TRBJ2-3 | TRBV2 | TGTGCCAGCATGGTAGGCCGAGCCTCTACAGATACGCAGTATTTT | CASMVGRASTDTQYF
. | once | TRBJ2-1 | TRBV4-1 | TGCGCCAGCAGCCAGACTTGGGGGCGGGGGAACAATGAGCAGTTCTTC | CASSQTWGRGNNEQFF
TRBD2 | few | TRBJ2-3 | TRBV27 | TGTGCCAGCCGACCTTTCGCTAGCGGGATGGGGGGCACAGATACGCAGTATTTT | CASRPFASGMGGTDTQYF
. | . | TRBJ1-2 | TRBV5-1 | TGCGCCAGCAGCTTGGTAGGTGACTATGGCTACACCTTC | CASSLVGDYGYTF
TRBD2 | . | TRBJ2-3 | TRBV9 | TGTGCCAGCAGTGTCCTAGCGGGGGGTCCCACAGATACGCAGTATTTT | CASSVLAGGPTDTQYF
. | . | TRBJ1-5 | TRBV28 | TGTGCCAGCAGCCTCGGACATACCTATAGCAATCAGCCCCAGCATTTT | CASSLGHTYSNQPQHF
. | few | TRBJ1-1 | TRBV14 | TGTGCCAGCAGCCAAGGTGAAGTACCGAACACTGAAGCTTTCTTT | CASSQGEVPNTEAFF
TRBD1 | . | TRBJ1-3 | TRBV9 | TGTGCCAGCAGCTTAGGGACAGGAGGAAACACCATATATTTT | CASSLGTGGNTIYF
TRBD1 | . | TRBJ2-1 | TRBV27 | TGTGCCAGCAGTTTATCGCAGGGGGAAACCTACAATGAGCAGTTCTTC | CASSLSQGETYNEQFF